The 28 T cell receptor beta chains below come from one sample, sequenced in a study of blood T cell repertoires in COVID-19. Produced via immunoSEQ multiplex PCR; TCRdb's table is partial and in-frame only. The sample consists of 100,000 to 150,000 clones, approximately 80% of them appearing once. Sequencing used peripheral blood. These TCRs come from a woman aged 50 to 60 with acute or convalescent COVID-19.

In nucleotides, the CDR3 is TGTGCCAGCAGTGAAGCGGGGACAACCTACTATGGCTACACCTTC. Translated, it gives CASSEAGTTYYGYTF. The gene calls are TRBV6-1 and TRBJ1-2; a weak D match, TRBD1 (6 bases). The V gene lost 0 bases and the J gene lost 3 bases, with 11 bases spanning the gap. CDR1 and CDR2 from the germline V gene are MNHNS and SASEGT. The CDR3 loop spans 15 amino acids.

V and J are TRBV4-2 and TRBJ1-4; 10 positions agree with TRBD1. Germline values: CDR1 LGHNA, CDR2 YNFKEQ. V trimming: 0 bases; J trimming: 11 bases; junction bases outside the gene matches: 9. The CDR3 consists of 16 residues. DNA of the CDR3: TGTGCCAGCAGCCAAGAGGTGACAGGGGGCATGGGGAAACTGTTTTTT. It translates to CASSQEVTGGMGKLFF.

The rearrangement uses TRBV30 and TRBJ1-1, with a tentative D call TRBD1 (6 bases). This CDR3 is 13 amino acids long. Germline V lookup: CDR1 GTSNPN, CDR2 SVGIG (reference sequence). Trimming removed 4 bases at V and 0 bases at J, with 9 bases between. CDR3 region: CAWNRAMNTEAFF. CDR3 bases: TGTGCCTGGAACAGGGCGATGAACACTGAAGCTTTCTTT.

This clone has only one observation. The chain's CDR3 is CAVTQRNTGELFF. In DNA form, the CDR3 reads TGTGCCGTAACACAGAGGAACACCGGGGAGCTGTTTTTT. V gene TRBV6-5 combines with J gene TRBJ2-2; D not certain. The length of the CDR3 is 13 residues. Trimming removed 11 bases at V and 1 base at J, with 11 bases between. CDR1 MNHEY and CDR2 SVGAGI come from the germline V gene.

The chain uses TRBV6-6 and TRBJ1-1, with 8 bases matching TRBD1. CDR1 and CDR2 (germline): MNHNY, SVGAGI (reference sequence). After removal of 1 base from V and 3 bases from J, the junction contained 4 bases not matched to a gene. This CDR3 has 15 residues. The CDR3 region has the DNA TGTGCCAGCAGTTACTTCGCAGGGGGCGACACTGAAGCTTTCTTT. This sequence encodes CASSYFAGGDTEAFF.

The chain recombines TRBV11-3 with TRBJ1-3, with D possibly TRBD1 on 6 matching bases. The V gene lost 2 bases and the J gene lost 3 bases, with 11 bases spanning the gap. The CDR3 runs to 15 residues. The germline V gene encodes CDR1 SGHNT and CDR2 YENEEA. The CDR3 sequence is CASSLSRGSGNTIYF. CDR3 bases: TGTGCCAGCAGCTTAAGCAGGGGTAGTGGAAACACCATATATTTT.

This clone was seen a single time. V is TRBV9 and J is TRBJ2-3, with TRBD1 matching 7 bases. The germline CDR1 and CDR2 sequences are SGDLS and YYNGEE. CDR3 size: 15 residues. The V segment lost 3 bases and the J segment 1 base; nucleotides outside the gene matches: 5. CDR3 sequence (DNA): TGTGCCAGCAGCGAGCGACAGGGCCGCACAGATACGCAGTATTTT. It codes for CASSERQGRTDTQYF.

The DNA for the CDR3 is TGTGCCAGCAGCCGGGACAGCCCTAACTATGGCTACACCTTC. It is translated as CASSRDSPNYGYTF. The chain joins TRBV27 to TRBJ1-2; 7 bases align to TRBD1. Germline assignment: CDR1 MNHEY and CDR2 SMNVEV (reference sequence). The V segment lost 6 bases and the J segment 0 bases; nucleotides outside the gene matches: 4. The CDR3 runs 14 residues.

The J gene is TRBJ1-1, the V gene TRBV7-3, with TRBD1 identical over 9 bases. The V gene's germline CDR1 is SGHTA and CDR2 FQGTGA. V was pared by 6 bases and J by 4 bases, with 9 bases of the junction left unmatched. CDR3 length equals 15 residues. The CDR3 protein is CASRPPGGQGTEAFF. The DNA of the CDR3 is TGTGCCAGCAGACCACCGGGGGGACAGGGCACTGAAGCTTTCTTT.

As DNA, the CDR3 is TGCAGCGAAGCAACCGGGACTAGGGAGGGTACGCAGTATTTT. Encoded protein: CSEATGTREGTQYF. The rearrangement uses TRBV29-1 and TRBJ2-3; TRBD2 aligns across 8 bases. V lost 7 bases to trimming and J lost 8 bases; unmatched junction nucleotides: 14. Germline loops: CDR1 SQVTM, CDR2 ANQGSEA. This CDR3 contains 14 residues.

V gene TRBV6-2 or TRBV6-3 combines with J gene TRBJ2-2; tentative D call: TRBD2 (6 bases). The CDR3 sequence is 14 residues long. V was clipped by 4 bases and J by 5 bases, with 11 bases between them. From germline, CDR1 is MNHEY and CDR2 SVGEGT. The CDR3: CASSSSVGTGELFF. CDR3 sequence (DNA): TGTGCCAGCAGTTCTAGCGTTGGAACCGGGGAGCTGTTTTTT.

V is TRBV28 and J is TRBJ1-2; D is perhaps TRBD1 (5 bases). Trimming shortened V by 4 bases and J by 0 bases, and 9 bases separated the two germline ends. CDR1 is MDHEN and CDR2 is SYDVKM in the germline V gene. The CDR3 sequence is 14 residues long. The chain's CDR3 is CASSSAGSNYGYTF. CDR3 in DNA: TGTGCCAGCAGTTCGGCAGGGTCTAACTATGGCTACACCTTC.

The gene calls are TRBV18 and TRBJ2-3; D gene ambiguous. V lost 6 bases to trimming and J lost 0 bases, with 13 bases between them. Germline V gives CDR1 KGHSH, CDR2 LQKENI. This CDR3 contains 15 residues. CDR3 protein: CASSPPKTSTDTQYF. DNA for the CDR3: TGTGCCAGCTCGCCTCCAAAGACTAGCACAGATACGCAGTATTTT.

The chain employs TRBV15 and TRBJ1-5; 9 nucleotides agree with TRBD1. Per the germline V gene, CDR1 is LNHNV and CDR2 is YYDKDF (reference sequence). V lost 3 bases, J lost 6 bases, and 9 bases stayed unmatched. This CDR3 is built from 16 residues. CDR3 nucleotides: TGTGCCACCAGCAGTGGGGATTTACAGGGGGCTCAGCCCCAGCATTTT. Protein: CATSSGDLQGAQPQHF.

This chain joins TRBV5-1 and TRBJ1-3; 7 bases agree with TRBD1. This CDR3 contains 15 residues. Germline CDR1 is SGHRS and CDR2 is YFSETQ. Trimming removed 0 bases from V and 2 bases from J; junction bases left unmatched: 2. The chain's CDR3 is CASSLEGQTGNTIYF. Written as DNA, the CDR3 is TGCGCCAGCAGCTTGGAGGGACAGACTGGAAACACCATATATTTT.

This clone has a handful of counts. The chain joins TRBV6-1 to TRBJ1-2; D call uncertain. Germline CDR1 reads MNHNS; CDR2 reads SASEGT. CDR3 size: 13 residues. The ends were cut back, 2 bases at V and 4 bases at J, with 8 bases in the middle. The DNA of the CDR3 is TGTGCCAGCAGTGAATGGGCAGTCTATGGCTACACCTTC. This gives the protein CASSEWAVYGYTF.

V is TRBV12-3 or TRBV12-4 and J is TRBJ1-6; D is undetermined. The CDR3 sequence is 11 residues long. Trimming took 5 bases from V and 12 from J, leaving 8 bases between them. CDR3 DNA: TGTGCCAGCAGTAAGGGAGGACCCCTCCACTTT. The encoded protein is CASSKGGPLHF.

The chain recombines TRBV6-1 with TRBJ1-6, with D unclear. The germline V and J ends were trimmed by 0 bases and 10 bases, with 13 bases remaining between them. The CDR3 contains 15 residues. Germline V CDR1 and CDR2: MNHNS, SASEGT. As DNA, the CDR3 is TGTGCCAGCAGTGAAGCTGGGGTCTCGGGGTCACCCCTCCACTTT. Encoded protein: CASSEAGVSGSPLHF.

This chain joins TRBV28 and TRBJ2-2; D might be TRBD2 (5 bases). V lost 6 bases and J 1 base, leaving 12 bases between the germline ends. The CDR3 contains 15 residues. The germline CDR1 and CDR2 sequences are MDHEN and SYDVKM. CDR3 nucleotides: TGTGCCAGCAGCCCCGCCGCGGGGAACACCGGGGAGCTGTTTTTT. Its protein is CASSPAAGNTGELFF.

The gene calls are TRBV7-2 and TRBJ1-1; no definite D call. Trimming removed 2 bases at V and 8 bases at J, with 18 bases between. Per germline, CDR1 SGHTA and CDR2 FQGNSA. The CDR3 runs 15 residues. The CDR3 DNA reads TGTGCCAGCAGCTTATCGTACAGCCGATTTCAGGAAGCTTTCTTT. This sequence encodes CASSLSYSRFQEAFF.

This clone has a single count. The chain couples TRBV6-5 to TRBJ1-4; D unresolved. Between the trimmed V and J ends, which lost 2 bases and 5 bases, there was a span of 9 bases. The CDR3 is 14 residues long. Germline lookup yields CDR1 MNHEY and CDR2 SVGAGI. CDR3 sequence reads: CASSYNRENEKLFF. The CDR3 DNA follows: TGTGCCAGCAGTTACAACCGGGAGAATGAAAAACTGTTTTTT.

This clone was seen only once. The rearrangement links TRBV4-1 to TRBJ2-1; 12 bases are a match to TRBD2. Germline V gene lookup returns CDR1 MGHRA and CDR2 YSYEKL. This CDR3 contains 16 residues. V lost 6 bases, J lost 10 bases, and 13 bases stayed unmatched. The CDR3 spells CASSYGASGGEEEQFF. The CDR3 nucleotides are TGCGCCAGCAGTTATGGGGCTAGCGGGGGGGAAGAAGAGCAGTTCTTC.

The J gene is TRBJ2-1, the V gene TRBV28; 9 bases align to TRBD1. Germline CDR1 reads MDHEN; CDR2 reads SYDVKM. CDR3 size: 16 residues. J was trimmed by 3 bases and V by 4 bases; bases with no gene match: 7. The DNA of the CDR3 is TGTGCCAGCAGTTCTTACAGGGGGCTGTTCTACAATGAGCAGTTCTTC. This sequence encodes CASSSYRGLFYNEQFF.

There are a few counts of this clone. The gene calls are TRBV11-2 and TRBJ2-3, with 9 bases aligning to TRBD1. Per germline, CDR1 SGHAT and CDR2 FQNNGV. V was pared by 4 bases and J by 6 bases, with 11 bases of the junction left unmatched. This CDR3 region has 16 residues. In nucleotides, the CDR3 is TGTGCCAGCAGCTCAATTAGGGACAGGGATATCGATACGCAGTATTTT. Amino acids: CASSSIRDRDIDTQYF. The whole variable domain, remainder taken from reference TRBV11-2 and TRBJ2-3, is EAGVAQSPRYKIIEKRQSVAFWCNPISGHATLYWYQQILGQGPKLLIQFQNNGVVDDSQLPKDRFSAERLKGVDSTLKIQPAKLEDSAVYLCASSSIRDRDIDTQYFGPGTRLTVL.

J is TRBJ2-7 and V is TRBV7-8; a weak D match, TRBD2 (5 bases). Trimming took off 6 bases at V and 5 bases at J, with 17 bases between the two ends. CDR1 and CDR2 from the germline V gene are SGHVS and FQNEAQ. The CDR3 is made up of 14 amino acids. The CDR3, as DNA: TGTGCCAGCAGAGACCTAGAGGGATTCGACGAGCAGTACTTC. Translating it yields CASRDLEGFDEQYF.

This clone was seen a single time. This chain uses TRBV2 with TRBJ2-5, with D uncertain. The germline V and J ends were trimmed by 7 bases and 3 bases, with 12 bases remaining between them. The germline CDR1 and CDR2 sequences are SNHLY and FYNNEI. This CDR3 spans 13 amino acids. As DNA, the CDR3 is TGTGCCAGCAAGGATAACAGTGAAGAGACCCAGTACTTC. It is translated as CASKDNSEETQYF.

The chain links TRBV11-2 to TRBJ2-5, with 12 bases fitting TRBD2. Germline CDR1 reads SGHAT; CDR2 reads FQNNGV. The trim removed 4 bases at V and 9 bases at J, leaving 12 bases unmatched. CDR3 size: 16 residues. The CDR3 loop reads CASSSLTSGGPGAQYF. Here the CDR3 DNA reads TGTGCCAGCAGCTCCCTGACTAGCGGGGGCCCGGGGGCCCAGTACTTC.

This clone was counted only a few times. The rearrangement joins TRBV9 to TRBJ1-5; D uncertain. The V gene lost 4 bases and the J gene lost 0 bases, with 11 bases spanning the gap. The CDR3 covers 15 residues. Per germline, CDR1 SGDLS and CDR2 YYNGEE. CDR3 nucleotide sequence: TGTGCCAGCAGCACAGAGCCCAATAGCAATCAGCCCCAGCATTTT. As protein: CASSTEPNSNQPQHF.